The 6 T cell receptor beta chains reported below all come from one sample, sequenced in a study of CD8 T cells in ankylosing spondylitis. Each CDR3 protein is one row after TCRdb ran MiXCR on the 5' RACE reads. The table has 100,000 to 150,000 distinct CDR3 sequences, 9.3% seen once. The sequencing sample was made of blood, either unsorted or a sorted T cell fraction (not recorded which). The source is a male donor with ankylosing spondylitis or in good health (not recorded which).

This clonotype appeared a few times. The CDR3 DNA reads TGCGCCAGCAGCCCGCGGACTACCCACGAGCAGTACTTC. Encoded protein: CASSPRTTHEQYF. This rearrangement joins TRBV5-1 to TRBJ2-7; D possibly corresponds to TRBD2 (6 bases). The CDR3 loop spans 13 amino acids. V was pared by 4 bases and J by 5 bases, with 13 bases between. The germline V gene encodes CDR1 SGHRS and CDR2 YFSETQ.

J is TRBJ2-7 and V is TRBV12-3 or TRBV12-4; 7 nucleotides line up with TRBD2. The CDR3 has 14 amino acids. Trimming took 8 bases from V and 0 from J; bases not matched to a gene: 7. In DNA, the CDR3 is TGTGCCAGCCAACCGGGACTACGCTCCTACGAGCAGTACTTC. This codes for CASQPGLRSYEQYF.

In its sample, this clonotype was seen a few times. The chain is built from TRBV7-2 and TRBJ1-1; D not certain. The CDR3 spans 14 residues. Germline CDR1 is SGHTA and CDR2 is FQGNSA. V lost 5 bases and J lost 3, with 13 bases in between. CDR3 sequence: CASSTSRIHTEAFF. For the CDR3, the DNA is TGTGCCAGCAGCACCTCCAGGATTCACACTGAAGCTTTCTTT.

At least ten counts were recorded for this clonotype. This chain connects TRBV5-6 to TRBJ2-1, with 8 positions matching TRBD1. V lost 4 bases to trimming and J lost 15 bases; unmatched junction nucleotides: 6. There are 11 residues in the CDR3. Germline lookup yields CDR1 SGHDT and CDR2 YYEEEE. For the CDR3, the DNA is TGTGCCAGCAGCCCTGGACAGGGCCTGTTCTTC. Its protein product is CASSPGQGLFF.

This clonotype was recorded a few times. This chain uses TRBV5-1 with TRBJ2-1; TRBD1 matches at 8 bases. Germline assignment: CDR1 SGHRS and CDR2 YFSETQ. This CDR3 contains 16 residues. Germline trimming cut 5 bases from V and 1 base from J; bases unmatched to any gene: 8. CDR3 coding DNA: TGCGCCAGCAGATCGAATACAGGGGGATCCTACAATGAGCAGTTCTTC. Protein product: CASRSNTGGSYNEQFF.

Comment on this clonotype: Possible read error: a much larger clone is one base away. The chain employs TRBV5-1 and TRBJ2-7; TRBD2 aligns across 10 bases. Looked up from germline, CDR1 is SGHRS and CDR2 is YFSETQ. V trimming: 3 bases; J trimming: 6 bases; junction bases outside the gene matches: 6. CDR3 length: 14 amino acids. The CDR3 DNA reads TGCGCCAGCAGCTGGACTAGCGGACCCTGCGAGCAGTACTTC. This sequence encodes CASSWTSGPCEQYF.